This passage covers 18 T cell receptor beta chains from one sample sequenced in a study of blood T cell repertoires in COVID-19. Measured with immunoSEQ multiplex PCR; TCRdb has only the in-frame clones, and not every one. The data show some 100,000 clones, with 80% seen just once and 9% to 13% held by the top ten. Sequenced: peripheral blood. All receptors derive from a woman between 65 and 79 years old with acute or convalescent COVID-19.

J is TRBJ2-7 and V is TRBV19; TRBD1 might be the D (6 bases). The germline gives CDR1 LNHDA, CDR2 SQIVND (reference sequence). The CDR3 has 14 amino acids. V was shortened by 6 bases and J by 3 bases, with 15 bases between the two germline ends. CDR3 residues: CASRSGTRDYEQYF. CDR3 bases: TGTGCCAGTAGATCCGGGACAAGAGACTACGAGCAGTACTTC.

The rearrangement links TRBV5-1 to TRBJ2-3, with 10 positions matching TRBD1. CDR3 size: 20 residues. Germline assignment: CDR1 SGHRS and CDR2 YFSETQ. V shed 4 bases and J 1 base; nucleotides not matched to a gene: 18. Here the CDR3 reads CASSITGTGVVRSGTDTQYF. CDR3 bases: TGCGCCAGCAGCATCACCGGGACAGGGGTTGTAAGGTCTGGCACAGATACGCAGTATTTT. Full variable domain (missing parts from reference TRBV5-1 and TRBJ2-3): KAGVTQTPRYLIKTRGQQVTLSCSPISGHRSVSWYQQTPGQGLQFLFEYFSETQRNKGNFPGRFSGRQFSNSRSEMNVSTLELGDSALYLCASSITGTGVVRSGTDTQYFGPGTRLTVL.

The chain is built from TRBV5-1 and TRBJ1-5; maybe TRBD1 (6 bases). Trimming removed 3 bases from V and 5 bases from J, with 12 bases in between. Germline CDR1 and CDR2: SGHRS and YFSETQ. The CDR3 length is 14 residues. This CDR3 reads CASSSGQKDQPQHF. The CDR3 nucleotides are TGCGCCAGCAGCTCTGGACAGAAAGATCAGCCCCAGCATTTT.

The rearrangement joins TRBV11-2 to TRBJ2-3; D unclear. This CDR3 region has 12 residues. Looked up from germline, CDR1 is SGHAT and CDR2 is FQNNGV. V was pared by 4 bases and J by 4 bases, with 6 bases between. Written as DNA, the CDR3 is TGTGCCAGCAGCTCTTATGCAGATACGCAGTATTTT. It encodes CASSSYADTQYF.

As to this clone: One junction end disagrees with the germline gene, perhaps due to a read error. The sample holds other DNA sequences that translate to the same CDR3. V is TRBV7-6 and J is TRBJ1-6, with D perhaps TRBD1 (6 bases). CDR3 size: 15 residues. Per germline, CDR1 SGHVS and CDR2 FNYEAQ. DNA of the CDR3: TGTGCCAGCAGCTTAGGTCGGGCAGGGGATTCACCTCTCCACTTT. Encoded protein: CASSLGRAGDSPLHF.

This clone was counted a few times. The V call is TRBV19, the J call TRBJ1-2; 7 bases map to TRBD1. Germline V lookup: CDR1 LNHDA, CDR2 SQIVND (reference sequence). Trimming removed 3 bases from V and 6 bases from J; junction bases left unmatched: 4. CDR3 length equals 13 residues. DNA for the CDR3: TGTGCCAGTAGTATTGACAGGGCGGATGGCTACACCTTC. Protein: CASSIDRADGYTF.

The chain recombines TRBV4-3 with TRBJ1-2; 9 nucleotides match TRBD1. Germline CDR1 reads LGHNA; CDR2 reads YSLEER. V lost 2 bases and J lost 5; bases outside the gene matches: 3. The CDR3 length is 14 residues. CDR3 nucleotide sequence: TGCGCCAGCAGCCAACGGGACAGGGAATATGGCTACACCTTC. This translates into CASSQRDREYGYTF.

The chain employs TRBV6-5 and TRBJ2-7; TRBD1 matches at 10 bases. With 4 bases clipped from V and 3 bases from J, the junction kept 0 bases outside the gene matches. The length of the CDR3 is 13 residues. CDR1 is MNHEY, CDR2 SVGAGI, per germline. The CDR3 nucleotides are TGTGCCAGCAGTTGGGACAGGGGCTACGAGCAGTACGTC. Amino acid sequence: CASSWDRGYEQYV.

The V and J genes are TRBV9 and TRBJ1-3, with D possibly matching TRBD1 (6 bases). Trimming cost V 3 bases and J 0 bases, with 16 bases left between them. The CDR3 extends over 17 amino acids. In germline, CDR1 is SGDLS, CDR2 YYNGEE. The CDR3 DNA is TGTGCCAGCAGCGCGGATCCTCAGGGGCACTCTGGAAACACCATATATTTT. This translates into CASSADPQGHSGNTIYF.

The CDR3 spells CAISESGSSGESEQYF. For the CDR3, the DNA is TGTGCCATCAGTGAGTCAGGGTCTAGCGGGGAATCCGAGCAGTACTTC. V gene TRBV10-3 combines with J gene TRBJ2-7; 9 nucleotides agree with TRBD2. V was pared by 0 bases and J by 6 bases, with 9 bases of the junction left unmatched. The CDR3 is 16 residues long. Germline V gene data show CDR1 as ENHRY and CDR2 as SYGVKD.

This chain joins TRBV7-6 and TRBJ2-3, with 8 bases aligning to TRBD2. There are 15 residues in the CDR3. V lost 5 bases, J lost 6 bases, and 10 bases stayed unmatched. Germline V CDR1 and CDR2: SGHVS, FNYEAQ. CDR3 DNA: TGTGCCAGCAGCCCGAGCGGGGGCCTTGGGGATACGCAGTATTTT. The encoded protein is CASSPSGGLGDTQYF.

This sequence joins TRBV5-1 and TRBJ1-4, with 7 bases identical to TRBD1. J was trimmed by 5 bases and V by 0 bases; bases with no gene match: 4. Germline lookup yields CDR1 SGHRS and CDR2 YFSETQ. CDR3 length: 15 residues. This CDR3 reads CASSLAGTVNEKLFF. The CDR3 DNA reads TGCGCCAGCAGCTTGGCCGGGACAGTCAATGAAAAACTGTTTTTT. Drawing the rest from reference TRBV5-1 and TRBJ1-4, the complete variable domain is KAGVTQTPRYLIKTRGQQVTLSCSPISGHRSVSWYQQTPGQGLQFLFEYFSETQRNKGNFPGRFSGRQFSNSRSEMNVSTLELGDSALYLCASSLAGTVNEKLFFGSGTQLSVL.

The chain has TRBV2 and TRBJ2-1; D may be TRBD2 (5 bases). CDR3 size: 15 residues. V shed 7 bases and J shed 6 bases, with 19 bases lying between them. Germline V CDR1 and CDR2: SNHLY, FYNNEI. CDR3 sequence reads: CASTDTSSEGNEQFF. CDR3 DNA: TGTGCCAGCACCGATACATCCAGCGAGGGCAATGAGCAGTTCTTC.

V usage is TRBV6-5 and J usage is TRBJ2-3, with 8 bases fitting TRBD2. CDR1 is MNHEY and CDR2 is SVGAGI in the germline V gene. The length of the CDR3 is 15 residues. With V trimmed by 4 bases and J by 8 bases, 11 bases remained unmatched. CDR3 sequence (DNA): TGTGCCAGCAGTTCTCCCCGGGGGGGCCGAGGTACGCAGTATTTT. This gives the protein CASSSPRGGRGTQYF.

This clone was recorded only once. V is TRBV6-5 and J is TRBJ2-2; 7 bases match TRBD1. The CDR3 has 14 amino acids. Germline CDR1 reads MNHEY; CDR2 reads SVGAGI. V trimming: 6 bases; J trimming: 1 base; junction bases outside the gene matches: 2. The CDR3 sequence is CASRRDRNTGELFF. The CDR3 coding sequence is TGTGCCAGCAGACGGGACAGGAACACCGGGGAGCTGTTTTTT.

This chain links TRBV30 with TRBJ1-2; D unclear. CDR3 size: 16 residues. The ends were cut back, 2 bases at V and 4 bases at J, with 20 bases in the middle. Germline CDR1 reads GTSNPN; CDR2 reads SVGIG (reference sequence). CDR3 in DNA: TGTGCCTGGAGTAAAGAAAAGGGAGCCGGACGCTATGGCTACACCTTC. It specifies CAWSKEKGAGRYGYTF.

The chain combines TRBV12-3 or TRBV12-4 with TRBJ1-2; the D is unclear. V lost 2 bases, J lost 8 bases, and 12 bases lay in between. The CDR3 totals 13 residues. The CDR3 reads CASSLRSLFGYTF. The DNA of the CDR3 is TGTGCCAGCAGTTTAAGGAGCCTCTTCGGCTACACCTTC.

The gene calls are TRBV5-1 and TRBJ2-3; 10 nucleotides match TRBD1. The CDR3 loop spans 16 amino acids. J lost 1 base, V lost 0 bases, and 2 bases had no gene match. The germline gives CDR1 SGHRS, CDR2 YFSETQ. The chain's CDR3 is CASSLAGTGGTDTQYF. In nucleotides, the CDR3 is TGCGCCAGCAGCTTGGCCGGGACAGGGGGCACAGATACGCAGTATTTT. Full variable domain (outside the CDR3, taken from reference TRBV5-1 and TRBJ2-3): KAGVTQTPRYLIKTRGQQVTLSCSPISGHRSVSWYQQTPGQGLQFLFEYFSETQRNKGNFPGRFSGRQFSNSRSEMNVSTLELGDSALYLCASSLAGTGGTDTQYFGPGTRLTVL.